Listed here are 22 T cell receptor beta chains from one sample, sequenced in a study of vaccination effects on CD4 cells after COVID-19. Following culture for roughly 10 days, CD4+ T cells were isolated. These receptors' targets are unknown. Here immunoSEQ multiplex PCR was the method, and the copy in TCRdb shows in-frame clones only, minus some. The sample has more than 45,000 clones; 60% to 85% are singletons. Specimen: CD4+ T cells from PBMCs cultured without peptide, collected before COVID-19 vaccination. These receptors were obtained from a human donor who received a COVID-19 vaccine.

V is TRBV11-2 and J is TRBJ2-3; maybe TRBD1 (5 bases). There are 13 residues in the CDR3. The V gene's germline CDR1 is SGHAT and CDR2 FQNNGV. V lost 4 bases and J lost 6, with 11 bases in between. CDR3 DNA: TGTGCCAGCAGCTCGTCCTCAGGGGATACGCAGTATTTT. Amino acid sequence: CASSSSSGDTQYF.

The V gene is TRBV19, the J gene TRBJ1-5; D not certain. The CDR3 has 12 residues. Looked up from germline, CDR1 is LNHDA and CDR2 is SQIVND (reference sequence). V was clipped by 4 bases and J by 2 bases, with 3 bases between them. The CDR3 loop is CASSRGNQPQHF. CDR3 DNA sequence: TGTGCCAGTAGTAGAGGCAATCAGCCCCAGCATTTT. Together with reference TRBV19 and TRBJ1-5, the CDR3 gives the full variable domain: DGGITQSPKYLFRKEGQNVTLSCEQNLNHDAMYWYRQDPGQGLRLIYYSQIVNDFQKGDIAEGYSVSREKKESFPLTVTSAQKNPTAFYLCASSRGNQPQHFGDGTRLSIL.

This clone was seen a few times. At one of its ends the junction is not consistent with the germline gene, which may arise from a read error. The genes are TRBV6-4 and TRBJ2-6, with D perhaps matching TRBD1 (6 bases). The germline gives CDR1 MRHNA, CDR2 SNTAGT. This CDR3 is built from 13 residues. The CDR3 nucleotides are TGTGCCAGCAGTGAAGGGGCCGGGACACCCCAACTTTTC. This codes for CASSEGAGTPQLF.

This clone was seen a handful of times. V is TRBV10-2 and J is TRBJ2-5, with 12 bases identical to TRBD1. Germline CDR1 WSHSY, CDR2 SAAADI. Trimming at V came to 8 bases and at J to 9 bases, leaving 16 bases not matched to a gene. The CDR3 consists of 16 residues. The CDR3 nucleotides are TGCGCCAGCGGGATGATAGGGACAGGGGGCTTCCGGGCCCAGTACTTC. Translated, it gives CASGMIGTGGFRAQYF.

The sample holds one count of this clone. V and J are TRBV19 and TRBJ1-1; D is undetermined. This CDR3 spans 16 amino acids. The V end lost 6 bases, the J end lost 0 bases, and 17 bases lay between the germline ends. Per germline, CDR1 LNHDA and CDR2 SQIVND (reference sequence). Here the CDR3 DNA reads TGTGCCAGTAGCCTCATGACGGGATCCATGAACACTGAAGCTTTCTTT. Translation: CASSLMTGSMNTEAFF.

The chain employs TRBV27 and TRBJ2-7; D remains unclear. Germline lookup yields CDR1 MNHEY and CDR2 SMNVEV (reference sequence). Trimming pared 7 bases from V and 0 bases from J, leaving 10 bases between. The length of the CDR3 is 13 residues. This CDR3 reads CASMSISSYEQYV. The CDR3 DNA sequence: TGTGCCAGCATGTCAATAAGCTCCTACGAGCAGTACGTC.

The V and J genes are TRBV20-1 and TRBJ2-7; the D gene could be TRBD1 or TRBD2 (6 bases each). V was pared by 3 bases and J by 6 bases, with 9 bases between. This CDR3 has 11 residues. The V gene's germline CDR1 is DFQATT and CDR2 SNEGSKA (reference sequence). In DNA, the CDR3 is TGCAGTGCTAGGGGGGGCTCCGAGCAGTACGTC. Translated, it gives CSARGGSEQYV.

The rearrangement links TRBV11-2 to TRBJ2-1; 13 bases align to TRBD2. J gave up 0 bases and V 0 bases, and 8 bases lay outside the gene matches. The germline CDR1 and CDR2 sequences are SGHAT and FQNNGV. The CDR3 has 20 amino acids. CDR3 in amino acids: CASSLETSGGGPSSYNEQFF. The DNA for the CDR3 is TGTGCCAGCAGCTTAGAAACTAGCGGGGGGGGACCGAGCTCCTACAATGAGCAGTTCTTC.

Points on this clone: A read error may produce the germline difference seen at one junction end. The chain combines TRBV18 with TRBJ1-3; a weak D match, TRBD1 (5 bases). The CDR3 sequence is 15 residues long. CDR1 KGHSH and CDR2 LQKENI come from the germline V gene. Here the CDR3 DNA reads TGTGCCAGCTCGCCACCGGGGGGATCTGGAAACACCATATATTTT. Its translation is CASSPPGGSGNTIYF. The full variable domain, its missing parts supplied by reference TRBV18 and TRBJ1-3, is NAGVMQNPRHLVRRRGQEARLRCSPMKGHSHVYWYRQLPEEGLKFMVYLQKENIIDESGMPKERFSAEFPKEGPSILRIQQVVRGDSAAYFCASSPPGGSGNTIYFGEGSWLTVV.

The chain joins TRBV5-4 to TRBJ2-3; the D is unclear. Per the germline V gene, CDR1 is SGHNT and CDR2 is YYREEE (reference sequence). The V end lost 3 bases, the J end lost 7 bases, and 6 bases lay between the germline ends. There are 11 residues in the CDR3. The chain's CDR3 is CASSSANTQYF. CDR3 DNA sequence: TGTGCCAGCAGCTCCGCCAATACGCAGTATTTT.

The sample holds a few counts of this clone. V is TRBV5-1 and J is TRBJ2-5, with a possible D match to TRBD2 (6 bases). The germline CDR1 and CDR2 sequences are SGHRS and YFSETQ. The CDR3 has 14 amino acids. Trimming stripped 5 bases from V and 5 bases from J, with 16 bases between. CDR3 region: CASSIGAGRETQYF. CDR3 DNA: TGCGCCAGCAGTATTGGGGCGGGGAGGGAGACCCAGTACTTC.

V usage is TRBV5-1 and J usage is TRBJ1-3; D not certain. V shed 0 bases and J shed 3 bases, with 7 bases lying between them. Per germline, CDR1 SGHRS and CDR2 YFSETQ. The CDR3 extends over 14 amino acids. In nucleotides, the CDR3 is TGCGCCAGCAGCTTGGAAGGGTTTGGAAACACCATATATTTT. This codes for CASSLEGFGNTIYF.

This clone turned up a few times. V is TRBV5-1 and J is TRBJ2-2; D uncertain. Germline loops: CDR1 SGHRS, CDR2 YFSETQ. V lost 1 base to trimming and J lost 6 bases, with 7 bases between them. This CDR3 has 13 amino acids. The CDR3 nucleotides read TGCGCCAGCAGCTTGCAGGTCCCCGGGGAGCTGTTTTTT. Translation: CASSLQVPGELFF.

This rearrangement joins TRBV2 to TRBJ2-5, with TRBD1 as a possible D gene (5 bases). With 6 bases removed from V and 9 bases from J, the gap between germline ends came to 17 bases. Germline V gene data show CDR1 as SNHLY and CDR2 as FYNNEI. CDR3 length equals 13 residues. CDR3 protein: CASSPDRSQAQYF. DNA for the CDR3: TGTGCCAGCAGCCCTGACAGATCCCAGGCCCAGTACTTC.

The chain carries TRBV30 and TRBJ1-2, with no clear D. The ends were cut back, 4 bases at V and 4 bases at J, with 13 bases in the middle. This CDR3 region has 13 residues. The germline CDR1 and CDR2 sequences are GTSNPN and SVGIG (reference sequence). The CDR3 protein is CAWTPGSGYGYTF. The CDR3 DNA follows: TGTGCCTGGACCCCGGGGTCGGGCTATGGCTACACCTTC.

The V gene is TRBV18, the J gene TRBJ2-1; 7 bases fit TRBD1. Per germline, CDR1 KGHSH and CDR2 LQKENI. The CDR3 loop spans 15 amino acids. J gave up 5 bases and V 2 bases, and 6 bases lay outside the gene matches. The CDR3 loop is CASSPSTGVNNEQFF. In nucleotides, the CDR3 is TGTGCCAGCTCACCAAGTACAGGGGTGAACAATGAGCAGTTCTTC.

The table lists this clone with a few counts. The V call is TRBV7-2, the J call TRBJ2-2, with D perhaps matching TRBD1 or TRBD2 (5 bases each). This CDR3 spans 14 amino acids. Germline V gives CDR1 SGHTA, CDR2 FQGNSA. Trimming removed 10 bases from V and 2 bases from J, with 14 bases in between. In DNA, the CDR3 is TGTGCCACCGGACCGGGACCCAACACCGGGGAGCTGTTTTTT. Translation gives CATGPGPNTGELFF.

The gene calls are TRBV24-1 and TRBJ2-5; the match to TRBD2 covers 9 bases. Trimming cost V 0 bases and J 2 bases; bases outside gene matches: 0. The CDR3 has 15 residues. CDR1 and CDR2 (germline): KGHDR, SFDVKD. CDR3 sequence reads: CATSDLLAGQETQYF. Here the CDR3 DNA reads TGTGCCACCAGTGATTTGCTAGCGGGGCAAGAGACCCAGTACTTC.

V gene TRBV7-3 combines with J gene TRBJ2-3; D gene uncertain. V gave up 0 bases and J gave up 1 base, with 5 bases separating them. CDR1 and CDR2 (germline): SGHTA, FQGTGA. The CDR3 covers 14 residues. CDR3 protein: CASSLTWGTDTQYF. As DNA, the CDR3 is TGTGCCAGCAGCTTAACATGGGGCACAGATACGCAGTATTTT.

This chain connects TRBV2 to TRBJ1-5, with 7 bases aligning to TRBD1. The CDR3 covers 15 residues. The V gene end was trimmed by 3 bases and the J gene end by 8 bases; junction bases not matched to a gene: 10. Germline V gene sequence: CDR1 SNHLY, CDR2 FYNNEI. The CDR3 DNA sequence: TGTGCCAGCAGTGATTCGTCAGGGGGAGGCAAGCCCCAGCATTTT. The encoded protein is CASSDSSGGGKPQHF.

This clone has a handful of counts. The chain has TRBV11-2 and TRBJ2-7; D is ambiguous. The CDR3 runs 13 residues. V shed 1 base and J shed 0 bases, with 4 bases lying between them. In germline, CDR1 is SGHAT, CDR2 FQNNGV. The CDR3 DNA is TGTGCCAGCAGCTTAGCGGTCTCCTACGAGCAGTACGTC. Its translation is CASSLAVSYEQYV.

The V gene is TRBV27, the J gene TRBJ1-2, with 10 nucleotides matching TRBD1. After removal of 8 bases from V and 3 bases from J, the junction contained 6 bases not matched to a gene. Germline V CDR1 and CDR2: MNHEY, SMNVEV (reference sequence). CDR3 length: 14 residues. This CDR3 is CASGGQGGDYGYTF. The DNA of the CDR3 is TGTGCCAGCGGAGGACAGGGGGGGGACTATGGCTACACCTTC.